This record concerns one T cell receptor (beta chain) sequence. These data originate in a study of glioma-infiltrating T cells. The iRepertoire nested amplicon-rescue multiplex PCR amplified TCR alpha and beta CDR3s from RNA. MiXCR was run by TCRdb on the multiplex PCR reads, yielding one entry per CDR3 protein. The profile shows about 140,000 distinct CDR3 sequences, about 39% of them singletons. Sample: glioma tissue, nonneoplastic brain tissue, or PBMCs (not recorded which). This TCR was recovered from a human donor with low-grade glioma or glioblastoma, undergoing nonglioma brain surgery, or in good health (not recorded which).

CDR3 DNA: TGTGCCAGCAGTTTATATCCGCGGTTAACTGGAAACACCATATATTTT. Translation gives CASSLYPRLTGNTIYF. The rearrangement joins TRBV28 to TRBJ1-3, with D uncertain. Trimming cost V 1 base and J 2 bases, with 12 bases left between them. Germline values: CDR1 MDHEN, CDR2 SYDVKM. The CDR3 contains 16 residues.